Presented here are 11 T cell receptor beta chains from one specimen sequenced in a study of cytomegalovirus exposure and HLA in healthy donors. Repertoires were generated with immunoSEQ multiplex PCR, while TCRdb's copy carries only in-frame clones and drops some. The sample contains approximately 210,000 clones, 88% of which appear only once. Sequences were obtained from PBMCs. These TCRs come from a woman aged 18-29 years in good health and CMV-seronegative.

The V and J genes are TRBV7-9 and TRBJ2-7; a weak D match, TRBD2 (7 bases). The germline V and J ends were trimmed by 1 base and 2 bases, with 9 bases remaining between them. CDR1 is SEHNR, CDR2 FQNEAQ, per germline (reference sequence). The CDR3 has 14 amino acids. CDR3 amino acids: CASSLDGGPYEQYF. The CDR3 DNA sequence: TGTGCCAGCAGCTTAGACGGGGGGCCCTACGAGCAGTACTTC.

This clone was picked up one time. The chain recombines TRBV5-4 with TRBJ2-3; no firm D call. The CDR3 is 15 residues long. Germline CDR1 SGHNT, CDR2 YYREEE (reference sequence). The V and J ends lost 0 bases and 0 bases respectively, with 8 bases between them. CDR3 region: CASSLEVLSTDTQYF. The DNA for the CDR3 is TGTGCCAGCAGCTTGGAAGTTCTAAGCACAGATACGCAGTATTTT.

This chain uses TRBV19 with TRBJ2-1, with 10 bases identical to TRBD1. CDR3 length: 14 amino acids. Germline assignment: CDR1 LNHDA and CDR2 SQIVND (reference sequence). Germline trimming cut 6 bases from V and 9 bases from J; bases unmatched to any gene: 8. The CDR3 spells CASRTGGGGGEQFF. Here the CDR3 DNA reads TGTGCCAGTAGGACAGGGGGCGGAGGTGGTGAGCAGTTCTTC.

This rearrangement joins TRBV11-2 to TRBJ2-1; 8 nucleotides match TRBD2. V was clipped by 1 base and J by 15 bases; unmatched bases: 8. CDR3 length: 13 amino acids. Germline CDR1 reads SGHAT; CDR2 reads FQNNGV. CDR3 residues: CASSLVASGPRFF. The CDR3 DNA sequence: TGTGCCAGCAGCTTAGTGGCTAGCGGGCCCCGGTTCTTC.

The rearrangement links TRBV5-4 to TRBJ2-7; weak D call: TRBD1 (5 bases). CDR1 and CDR2 (germline): SGHNT, YYREEE (reference sequence). V gave up 0 bases and J gave up 4 bases, with 17 bases separating them. The CDR3 runs 16 residues. CDR3 sequence (DNA): TGTGCCAGCAGCTTGGACGCCAGCCTAGGGGTGTACGAGCAGTACTTC. The encoded protein is CASSLDASLGVYEQYF.

This clone was recorded once. The chain joins TRBV7-9 to TRBJ2-2, with TRBD2 identical over 7 bases. V gave up 5 bases and J gave up 0 bases; unmatched junction bases: 3. Per the germline V gene, CDR1 is SEHNR and CDR2 is FQNEAQ (reference sequence). The CDR3 runs to 15 residues. For the CDR3, the DNA is TGTGCCAGCAGCGGCGGGACTACGAACACCGGGGAGCTGTTTTTT. Translation: CASSGGTTNTGELFF.

This chain uses TRBV5-1 with TRBJ1-1, with 8 bases lining up with TRBD1. The CDR3 contains 16 residues. CDR1 is SGHRS and CDR2 is YFSETQ in the germline V gene. The V gene end was trimmed by 6 bases and the J gene end by 0 bases; junction bases not matched to a gene: 10. The CDR3 loop reads CASITRTGHMNTEAFF. CDR3 in DNA: TGCGCCAGCATCACAAGGACAGGGCATATGAACACTGAAGCTTTCTTT.

V and J are TRBV5-8 and TRBJ1-1, with 7 bases lining up with TRBD1. The CDR3 spans 14 residues. The V and J ends lost 3 bases and 0 bases, in that order; junction bases with no gene match: 2. Germline V CDR1 and CDR2: SGHTS, YDEGEE. Written as DNA, the CDR3 is TGTGCCAGCAGCTGGGGACAGATGAACACTGAAGCTTTCTTT. Protein: CASSWGQMNTEAFF. The variable domain in full, with the rest retrieved from reference TRBV5-8 and TRBJ1-1, is EAGVTQSPTHLIKTRGQQATLRCSPISGHTSVYWYQQALGLGLQFLLWYDEGEERNRGNFPPRFSGRQFPNYSSELNVNALELEDSALYLCASSWGQMNTEAFFGQGTRLTVV.

This clone was counted once. The CDR3 here is CASSQASGLSPEQYF. Written as DNA, the CDR3 is TGCGCCAGCAGCCAAGCATCGGGACTATCCCCCGAGCAGTACTTC. This rearrangement joins TRBV4-1 to TRBJ2-7; 7 bases map to TRBD2. Trimming took 1 base from V and 6 from J; bases not matched to a gene: 9. Looked up from germline, CDR1 is MGHRA and CDR2 is YSYEKL. This CDR3 comprises 15 residues.

The chain recombines TRBV4-1 with TRBJ2-7; D not certain. The CDR3 sequence is 14 residues long. Trimming removed 1 base at V and 0 bases at J, with 7 bases between. Germline assignment: CDR1 MGHRA and CDR2 YSYEKL. CDR3 region: CASSQGHSSYEQYF. CDR3 DNA sequence: TGCGCCAGCAGCCAAGGTCATAGCTCCTACGAGCAGTACTTC.

CDR3 region: CASSFDSGWQETQYF. CDR3 DNA sequence: TGTGCCAGCAGTTTCGATAGCGGGTGGCAAGAGACCCAGTACTTC. The J gene is TRBJ2-5, the V gene TRBV28; 7 bases are shared with TRBD2. Germline V gene lookup returns CDR1 MDHEN and CDR2 SYDVKM. Trimming cost V 3 bases and J 2 bases; bases outside gene matches: 6. The CDR3 consists of 15 residues.